The present TCR beta chain was sequenced within a study of blood T cells in healthy people across ages. The use of a sample-barcoded 5' primer and a J-beta primer mix characterized a second PCR of roughly 6 to 11 cycles. In TCRdb, the 5' RACE reads were re-called with MiXCR into one record per CDR3 protein. The sample has just over 1 million distinct CDR3 sequences; less than 50% are singletons. The CDR3 runs 10 residues. V lost 8 bases to trimming and J lost 5 bases, with 6 bases between them. CDR1 MNHEY and CDR2 SMNVEV come from the germline V gene (reference sequence). This TCR came from a woman in her fifties or sixties in good health. The rearrangement joins TRBV27 to TRBJ1-1; no clear D. Sequencing was carried out using blood. Here the CDR3 DNA reads TGTGCCAGCGGTTGGACTGAAGCTTTCTTT. Translating gives CASGWTEAFF.